This TCR beta chain was captured by sequencing in a study of blood T cell repertoires in COVID-19. Whole-study context: Acute-phase and convalescent COVID-19 samples originated in the United States, Italy and Spain. From T cells, B-cell-depleted T cells, or PBMCs came the material, which was cDNA or gDNA.

Ages ranged from roughly 18 to 100 years, with residence in around 24 US areas. Within 2 weeks of study entry, exposed participants had contacted a PCR-confirmed or clinician-diagnosed COVID-19 case. Sequencing used immunoSEQ multiplex PCR; TCRdb keeps in-frame clones, though not all of them. The sample consists of fewer than 350,000 clones, 85% of them appearing once. V lost 7 bases and J lost 2; bases outside the gene matches: 9. CDR3 length: 15 residues. From germline, CDR1 is MNHEY and CDR2 SMNVEV (reference sequence). This clonotype originated in a young woman who had been exposed to COVID-19. The rearrangement uses TRBV27 and TRBJ2-7; TRBD1 matches 9 bases. Sequenced input: PBMCs or T cells enriched from blood (not recorded which). CDR3 sequence (DNA): TGTGCCAGCATTGTACGGGACAGGGTAACCTACGAGCAGTACTTC. The encoded protein is CASIVRDRVTYEQYF.